A selection of T cell receptor beta chains follows, all from one sample in a study of cytomegalovirus exposure and HLA in healthy donors. Measured with immunoSEQ multiplex PCR; TCRdb has only the in-frame clones, and not every one. The sample lists under 200,000 clones, around 80% occurring once. Sample: PBMCs. The source of these receptors is a girl aged 10 to 17 in good health and CMV-seropositive. Both conserved end residues are part of each CDR3. The D gene is left open where the match is weak. The listing skips clone size in some rows; elsewhere it reads once, few, many or a size class.

once,-,TRBV7-8,TRBJ2-3,TGTGCCAGCAGCAAGGGGGGGCTCACAGATACGCAGTATTTT,CASSKGGLTDTQYF
-,TRBD2,TRBV9,TRBJ2-1,TGTGCCAGCAGCCCGAGGCCTCTCCAGGGGCTAGCGGGGGGAGAGCAGTTCTTC,CASSPRPLQGLAGGEQFF
-,TRBD1,TRBV6-1,TRBJ1-3,TGTGCCAGCAGTCGGGACAGCTTCTCTGGAAACACCATATATTTT,CASSRDSFSGNTIYF
-,TRBD1,TRBV9,TRBJ2-3,TGTGCCAGCAGCGTCCAGGGGGAACCTGATACGCAGTATTTT,CASSVQGEPDTQYF
-,-,TRBV28,TRBJ1-2,TGTGCCACACAGGGAGGGCCGGGCTATGGCTACACCTTC,CATQGGPGYGYTF
-,TRBD2,TRBV4-3,TRBJ2-3,TGCGCCAGCAGTCCTAGCGGGGGGGTAGGAGATACGCAGTATTTT,CASSPSGGVGDTQYF
-,TRBD2,TRBV6-5,TRBJ2-5,TGTGCCAGCAGTTACTCTAGCGGGGACCAAGAGACCCAGTACTTC,CASSYSSGDQETQYF
-,TRBD1,TRBV28,TRBJ2-2,TGTGCCAGCAGTTTGGGCGGACAGGGGCTCACCCGGGAGCTGTTTTTT,CASSLGGQGLTRELFF
-,TRBD2,TRBV19,TRBJ2-1,TGTGCCAGTAGTATACGGCGGGGGACCTACAATGAGCAGTTCTTC,CASSIRRGTYNEQFF
-,-,TRBV5-8,TRBJ2-7,TGTGCCAGCAGCTTGGGACAGCTCCCCTACGAGCAGTACTTC,CASSLGQLPYEQYF
few,-,TRBV6-5,TRBJ2-1,TGTGCCAGCAGAAATCAGGTAAACGGATACAATGAGCAGTTCTTC,CASRNQVNGYNEQFF
few,TRBD1,TRBV7-6,TRBJ1-1,TGTGCCAGCAGCTCATTTGACAGGGTTAGGGCGAACACTGAAGCTTTCTTT,CASSSFDRVRANTEAFF
few,-,TRBV30,TRBJ1-1,TGTGCCTGGATTGGGTCCCAGGGCCCTTGGGGGGACACTGAAGCTTTCTTT,CAWIGSQGPWGDTEAFF
-,TRBD2,TRBV5-1,TRBJ2-5,TGCGCCAGCAGCACCGGACTAGCGGGGGGCCAAGAGACCCAGTACTTC,CASSTGLAGGQETQYF
-,-,TRBV5-1,TRBJ2-3,TGCGCCAGCAGCTTAGCGCTTAGCACAGATACGCAGTATTTT,CASSLALSTDTQYF
-,-,TRBV6-1,TRBJ1-5,TGTGCCAGCAGAGGTGCAGGTAATAGCAATCAGCCCCAGCATTTT,CASRGAGNSNQPQHF
few,TRBD2,TRBV7-3,TRBJ2-2,TGTGCCAGCAGCTTAAGCCCGGGACTAGCGGGAGTCACCGGGGAGCTGTTTTTT,CASSLSPGLAGVTGELFF
-,-,TRBV10-3,TRBJ2-2,TGTGCCATCAGTGCCCAGGGAACGGACGGGGAGCTGTTTTTT,CAISAQGTDGELFF
-,-,TRBV7-9,TRBJ1-2,TGTGCCAGCAGCTCGACATATTCGTGGGGCTACACCTTC,CASSSTYSWGYTF
few,TRBD1,TRBV28,TRBJ1-5,TGTGCCAGCAGCCCCAGGGCCTTAGGGGGCGCAGTTCAGCCCCAGCATTTT,CASSPRALGGAVQPQHF
-,TRBD1,TRBV5-1,TRBJ1-1,TGCGCCAGCAGCACCCGGACAGGGGGCAACACTGAAGCTTTCTTT,CASSTRTGGNTEAFF
-,-,TRBV30,TRBJ2-7,TGTGCCTGGAGTGACGGGAACTTAAGCGAGCAGTACTTC,CAWSDGNLSEQYF
-,-,TRBV5-6,TRBJ1-2,TGTGCCAGCAGCTCGCGGATGCCCTTGAAGGGCTACACCTTC,CASSSRMPLKGYTF
-,-,TRBV5-1,TRBJ2-2,TGCGCCAGCAGCTTGGATTTGTCGTACACCGGGGAGCTGTTTTTT,CASSLDLSYTGELFF
-,TRBD1,TRBV7-2,TRBJ1-2,TGTGCCAGCAGCCCCCGACAGGGGGGTGACGGCTACACCTTC,CASSPRQGGDGYTF
-,-,TRBV11-2,TRBJ1-1,TGTGCCAGCACTAGCAAAAGTCAGGATAACCCTGGGAGGAGGACTGAAGCTTTCTTT,CASTSKSQDNPGRRTEAFF
-,TRBD2,TRBV10-2,TRBJ2-5,TGCGCCAGCACCGGACTAGCGGGACGGGAGACCCAGTACTTC,CASTGLAGRETQYF
once,-,TRBV14,TRBJ2-3,TGTGCCAGCAGCCCCGCAAACTATAAGCAGTATTTT,CASSPANYKQYF
-,-,TRBV19,TRBJ2-7,TGTGCCAGTAGTCGGACAGAGTCCTACGAGCAGTACTTC,CASSRTESYEQYF
-,TRBD2,TRBV6-5,TRBJ2-5,TGTGCCAGCAGTTCGACTAGCGGGGGGCTCGGGACCCAGTACTTC,CASSSTSGGLGTQYF
once,-,TRBV11-2,TRBJ2-1,TGTGCCAGCAGCTTAGATAGGGGGGCTAGCGGATACAATGAGCAGTTCTTC,CASSLDRGASGYNEQFF
few,TRBD1,TRBV5-6,TRBJ1-1,TGTGCCAGCAGACTAGGTCCGGGACAGGTTATGAACACTGAAGCTTTCTTT,CASRLGPGQVMNTEAFF
-,TRBD2,TRBV10-3,TRBJ2-3,TGTGCCATCAGCCCCACTAGCGGGAGAAGGACAGATACGCAGTATTTT,CAISPTSGRRTDTQYF
once,TRBD1,TRBV15,TRBJ1-5,TGTGCCACCAGCAGATCAGGGGGTAGCAATCAGCCCCAGCATTTT,CATSRSGGSNQPQHF
-,TRBD1,TRBV7-2,TRBJ1-4,TGTGCCAGCAGCGCGGGACAGGGGACCTTAAAACTGTTTTTT,CASSAGQGTLKLFF
once,TRBD2,TRBV6-1,TRBJ2-1,TGTGCCAGCAGTGAAGCCCACGGGGGGGGCAATGAGCAGTTCTTC,CASSEAHGGGNEQFF
-,TRBD1,TRBV4-3,TRBJ2-7,TGCGCCAGCAGCCACTTGACAGGGGACTACGAGCAGTACTTC,CASSHLTGDYEQYF
-,-,TRBV28,TRBJ2-7,TGTGCCAGCAGTTTGATAACGACAGACTACGAGCAGTACTTC,CASSLITTDYEQYF
-,TRBD1,TRBV5-1,TRBJ2-7,TGCGCCAGCAGCGACCTAGGGGGCCCTTCCTACGAGCAGTACTTC,CASSDLGGPSYEQYF
-,-,TRBV11-2,TRBJ1-1,TGTGCCAGCAGCTTCCCGGCAGGGGTAAACACTGAAGCTTTCTTT,CASSFPAGVNTEAFF
-,TRBD2,TRBV29-1,TRBJ2-7,TGCAGCGTTAGCGGGGGGAGCTCCTACGAGCAGTACTTC,CSVSGGSSYEQYF
-,TRBD1,TRBV5-4,TRBJ1-1,TGTGCCAGCAACCGGGACAGTAACACTGAAGCTTTCTTT,CASNRDSNTEAFF